The 18 T cell receptor beta chains presented below share a single source sample, sequenced in a study of shared clonotypes between healthy human individuals. CD8 cells regarded as naive lacked CD45RO, were positively chosen for CCR7, and omitted terminally differentiated effector memory CD45RA+ cells. The table came from immunoSEQ multiplex PCR; TCRdb's copy has only in-frame clones and leaves some out. Among roughly 2.1 million clones listed, under 95% were seen once. The sequenced material came from naive CD8+ T cells from PBMCs. The receptor set was obtained from a man aged 18 to 35 in good health. Some clones in this sample may be carry-over from other donors' samples.

Note on this clone: An end of the junction does not agree with germline; a read error may underlie this. The CDR3 reads CASSQDGGDRGF. For the CDR3, the DNA is TGCGCCAGCAGCCAAGATGGAGGGGACAGGGGCTTC. The V and J genes are TRBV4-3 and TRBJ1-2; TRBD1 matches 10 bases. There are 12 residues in the CDR3. Germline loops: CDR1 LGHNA, CDR2 YSLEER.

This chain uses TRBV4-3 with TRBJ2-1; D uncertain. Trimming took off 0 bases at V and 7 bases at J, with 10 bases between the two ends. Germline V lookup: CDR1 LGHNA, CDR2 YSLEER. This CDR3 comprises 14 residues. The CDR3 spells CASSQDGVGNEQFF. CDR3 DNA: TGCGCCAGCAGCCAAGATGGAGTGGGGAATGAGCAGTTCTTC.

The chain couples TRBV29-1 to TRBJ2-1, with 9 bases identical to TRBD2. The CDR3 is 15 residues long. V lost 7 bases and J lost 8; bases outside the gene matches: 15. Germline CDR1 and CDR2: SQVTM and ANQGSEA. The CDR3 DNA follows: TGCAGCGCCCGGGAAGGTAGCGGGAGCGGGGATGAGCAGTTCTTC. This codes for CSAREGSGSGDEQFF.

This sequence joins TRBV7-9 and TRBJ2-1, with TRBD2 matching 7 bases. CDR3 length: 16 residues. The germline V gene encodes CDR1 SEHNR and CDR2 FQNEAQ (reference sequence). The V segment lost 5 bases and the J segment 3 bases; nucleotides outside the gene matches: 10. The CDR3 region is CASSPEKAGNYNEQFF. The CDR3 region has the DNA TGTGCCAGCAGCCCCGAAAAAGCGGGAAACTACAATGAGCAGTTCTTC.

CDR3 loop: CASSLGEATNEKLFF. The CDR3 nucleotides are TGTGCCAGCAGCTTAGGGGAGGCAACTAATGAAAAACTGTTTTTT. The chain recombines TRBV13 with TRBJ1-4; D uncertain. The CDR3 loop spans 15 amino acids. V lost 0 bases to trimming and J lost 0 bases, with 5 bases between them. Germline V CDR1 and CDR2: PRHDT, FYEKMQ (reference sequence). The full variable domain, with the rest looked up from reference TRBV13 and TRBJ1-4, is AAGVIQSPRHLIKEKRETATLKCYPIPRHDTVYWYQQGPGQDPQFLISFYEKMQSDKGSIPDRFSAQQFSDYHSELNMSSLELGDSALYFCASSLGEATNEKLFFGSGTQLSVL.

The rearrangement joins TRBV11-2 to TRBJ2-1; no reliable D call. V was trimmed by 5 bases and J by 4 bases, leaving 18 bases between them. Germline CDR1 reads SGHAT; CDR2 reads FQNNGV. The CDR3 is made up of 16 amino acids. The CDR3 region has the DNA TGTGCCAGCAGCGGTCGGAAAGGCGGAATTTACAATGAGCAGTTCTTC. Translating it yields CASSGRKGGIYNEQFF.

The chain joins TRBV4-3 to TRBJ1-1; D not resolved. CDR1 LGHNA and CDR2 YSLEER come from the germline V gene. The CDR3 has 13 amino acids. The V gene lost 4 bases and the J gene lost 5 bases, with 11 bases spanning the gap. The CDR3: CASSPRWGTEAFF. CDR3 in DNA: TGCGCCAGCAGCCCCCGTTGGGGAACTGAAGCTTTCTTT.

This chain connects TRBV15 to TRBJ2-7; perhaps TRBD1 as D (7 bases). Trimming shortened V by 8 bases and J by 4 bases, and 15 bases separated the two germline ends. This CDR3 is 13 amino acids long. Germline assignment: CDR1 LNHNV and CDR2 YYDKDF (reference sequence). The CDR3 bases are TGTGCCACCCGACAGGGCGGGAAGTACGAGCAGTACTTC. This sequence encodes CATRQGGKYEQYF.

The rearrangement uses TRBV11-2 and TRBJ2-5, with TRBD1 matching 7 bases. Germline V gives CDR1 SGHAT, CDR2 FQNNGV. V trimming: 4 bases; J trimming: 5 bases; junction bases outside the gene matches: 10. This CDR3 is built from 15 residues. The CDR3 protein is CASSSTQGYVETQYF. The CDR3, as DNA: TGTGCCAGCAGCTCTACACAGGGGTACGTGGAGACCCAGTACTTC.

The chain recombines TRBV9 with TRBJ2-3; D is perhaps TRBD2 (6 bases). CDR3 length: 16 amino acids. Germline V gene data show CDR1 as SGDLS and CDR2 as YYNGEE. V gave up 5 bases and J gave up 4 bases, with 20 bases separating them. As DNA, the CDR3 is TGTGCCAGCAGTTCCCCAGGAGGGGACGTTTCAGATACGCAGTATTTT. It yields the protein CASSSPGGDVSDTQYF.

V usage is TRBV28 and J usage is TRBJ2-1; 11 nucleotides align to TRBD2. The CDR3 covers 18 residues. CDR1 and CDR2 (germline): MDHEN, SYDVKM. The V and J ends lost 5 bases and 8 bases, in that order; junction bases with no gene match: 17. Here the CDR3 DNA reads TGTGCCAGCAGTCGAGATGATCCCTCACTAGCGGGAGTTGATGAGCAGTTCTTC. It specifies CASSRDDPSLAGVDEQFF.

The gene calls are TRBV27 and TRBJ2-3, with a tentative D call TRBD2 (6 bases). Germline V lookup: CDR1 MNHEY, CDR2 SMNVEV (reference sequence). This CDR3 has 15 amino acids. The V end lost 6 bases, the J end lost 2 bases, and 15 bases lay between the germline ends. In nucleotides, the CDR3 is TGTGCCAGCAGCCGATGGGGGGACCCCACAGATACGCAGTATTTT. It encodes CASSRWGDPTDTQYF.

The chain couples TRBV11-2 to TRBJ2-1, with TRBD2 as a possible D gene (6 bases). There are 16 residues in the CDR3. The germline V gene has CDR1 SGHAT and CDR2 FQNNGV. Trimming removed 2 bases at V and 8 bases at J, with 19 bases between. CDR3 in DNA: TGTGCCAGCAGCTTACTCCGGGACTCCACGCAGGATGAGCAGTTCTTC. It translates to CASSLLRDSTQDEQFF.

The CDR3 sequence is CASSEVSRGDTEAFF. The CDR3 bases are TGTGCCAGCAGTGAAGTTTCCAGGGGCGACACTGAAGCTTTCTTT. V gene TRBV6-1 combines with J gene TRBJ1-1; tentative D call: TRBD1 (6 bases). The V gene lost 1 base and the J gene lost 3 bases, with 12 bases spanning the gap. CDR1 is MNHNS and CDR2 is SASEGT in the germline V gene. The CDR3 runs to 15 residues.

The J gene is TRBJ2-3, the V gene TRBV7-8; a weak D match, TRBD1 (5 bases). The CDR3 is made up of 13 amino acids. Trimming cost V 3 bases and J 5 bases, with 9 bases left between them. Germline CDR1 is SGHVS and CDR2 is FQNEAQ. The CDR3 region is CASSFGAKDTQYF. The CDR3 DNA sequence: TGTGCCAGCAGCTTTGGGGCAAAAGATACGCAGTATTTT.

This clone was seen just once. CDR3 bases: TGTGCCACCAGCAGAGGGACAGAGTACGAGCAGTACTTC. Translating gives CATSRGTEYEQYF. The chain uses TRBV15 and TRBJ2-7, with D possibly TRBD1 on 6 matching bases. Germline V CDR1 and CDR2: LNHNV, YYDKDF (reference sequence). This CDR3 comprises 13 residues. Deletions cut 1 base from V and 4 bases from J, with 8 bases between.

Concerning this clone itself: The same CDR3 is also encoded by other DNA sequences in this sample. V usage is TRBV6-1 and J usage is TRBJ1-5, with 8 bases matching TRBD1. V lost 6 bases, J lost 0 bases, and 1 base stayed unmatched. Germline V CDR1 and CDR2: MNHNS, SASEGT. The CDR3 consists of 14 residues. CDR3 residues: CASSDRGSNQPQHF. The CDR3 DNA reads TGTGCCAGCAGCGACAGGGGTAGCAATCAGCCCCAGCATTTT.

This chain links TRBV7-9 with TRBJ2-1, with TRBD2 matching 7 bases. The CDR3 runs 17 residues. Trimming cost V 3 bases and J 9 bases; bases outside gene matches: 17. The germline CDR1 and CDR2 sequences are SEHNR and FQNEAQ (reference sequence). The DNA for the CDR3 is TGTGCCAGCAGCTTGGGCTCGGCGGGAGTCTTTTGGGTTGAGCAGTTCTTC. Translation gives CASSLGSAGVFWVEQFF. The full variable domain, its missing parts supplied by reference TRBV7-9 and TRBJ2-1, is DTGVSQNPRHKITKRGQNVTFRCDPISEHNRLYWYRQTLGQGPEFLTYFQNEAQLEKSRLLSDRFSAERPKGSFSTLEIQRTEQGDSAMYLCASSLGSAGVFWVEQFFGPGTRLTVL.